Each of the 21 T cell receptor beta chains below was sequenced from the same sample in a study of beta chain features in type 1 diabetes (dated by TCRdb to the late 2010s). Library preparation used the immunoSEQ multiplex PCR assay. The entire isolated RNA was reverse transcribed using the High Capacity cDNA Reverse Transcription Kit, and thus expressed TCRB transcripts were sequenced. TCRdb limited this immuneACCESS table to in-frame rearrangements with V and J called. A share of clones is missing; checked studies link under half to unresolved V genes, and the rest is unexplained. This sample lists some 270,000 clones; roughly 13% were detected once. Around 0.025% of the sample is in the top ten clones. The source material was naive CD4+ T cells from blood. This specimen's cell subset or site label, interpreted: true naive CD4+ T cells. Every receptor here comes from a woman aged 40 to 50 in good health.

This clone was picked up a small number of times. The V and J genes are TRBV11-2 and TRBJ2-7; weak D call: TRBD2 (7 bases). The CDR3 sequence is 15 residues long. V lost 5 bases and J lost 0, with 14 bases in between. Germline V gene lookup returns CDR1 SGHAT and CDR2 FQNNGV. CDR3 nucleotide sequence: TGTGCCAGCAGCCTACTAGGGGGGGCCTCCTACGAGCAGTACTTC. This gives the protein CASSLLGGASYEQYF.

For this clone: In the same sample, other DNA sequences code for this CDR3. The chain recombines TRBV5-1 with TRBJ2-3, with D unresolved. Trimming shortened V by 2 bases and J by 1 base, and 5 bases separated the two germline ends. The CDR3 is 13 residues long. CDR1 is SGHRS, CDR2 YFSETQ, per germline. CDR3 coding DNA: TGCGCCAGCAGCTTCCAGGGCACAGATACGCAGTATTTT. The encoded protein is CASSFQGTDTQYF.

The J gene is TRBJ2-2, the V gene TRBV6-5, with D perhaps TRBD1 (6 bases). Per germline, CDR1 MNHEY and CDR2 SVGAGI. The CDR3 contains 15 residues. The V gene lost 6 bases and the J gene lost 4 bases, with 15 bases spanning the gap. As DNA, the CDR3 is TGTGCCAGCAGACACAGGGCTTCGGGCACCGGGGAGCTGTTTTTT. It specifies CASRHRASGTGELFF.

CDR3 amino acids: CASSSGLAGTLYEQYF. The CDR3 DNA reads as TGTGCCAGCAGTTCGGGACTAGCGGGGACTCTATACGAGCAGTACTTC. J is TRBJ2-7 and V is TRBV6-6, with TRBD2 identical over 13 bases. V lost 4 bases to trimming and J lost 4 bases; unmatched junction nucleotides: 7. CDR1 and CDR2 from the germline V gene are MNHNY and SVGAGI (reference sequence). The CDR3 runs 16 residues.

There are a few counts of this clone. V and J are TRBV12-5 and TRBJ2-1; 7 positions match TRBD1. With V trimmed by 1 base and J by 0 bases, 0 bases remained unmatched. Germline CDR1 is LGHNT and CDR2 is FRNRAP. This CDR3 has 15 amino acids. The CDR3: CASGLGDSSYNEQFF. CDR3 nucleotide sequence: TGTGCTAGTGGTTTGGGGGACAGCTCCTACAATGAGCAGTTCTTC.

This clone was seen only a few times. The rearrangement links TRBV25-1 to TRBJ2-2; D perhaps matches TRBD2 (6 bases). CDR3 length: 14 amino acids. Trimming stripped 4 bases from V and 7 bases from J, with 13 bases between. CDR1 and CDR2 from the germline V gene are MGHDK and SYGVNS. CDR3 nucleotides: TGTGCCAGCAGTGGGGTCGGGGGAGGCGGGGAGCTGTTTTTT. Encoded protein: CASSGVGGGGELFF.

The genes are TRBV4-1 and TRBJ2-7, with 9 bases aligning to TRBD2. Germline trimming cut 4 bases from V and 4 bases from J; bases unmatched to any gene: 8. The CDR3 runs 15 residues. Germline CDR1 MGHRA, CDR2 YSYEKL. The CDR3 loop is CASSPGLAGQYEQYF. The CDR3 DNA is TGCGCCAGCAGCCCGGGACTAGCAGGCCAGTACGAGCAGTACTTC.

The chain couples TRBV18 to TRBJ1-5; tentative D call: TRBD1 (6 bases). The CDR3 consists of 16 residues. Germline CDR1 is KGHSH and CDR2 is LQKENI. Trimming pared 0 bases from V and 3 bases from J, leaving 12 bases between. CDR3 amino acids: CASSPPGGQANQPQHF. CDR3 nucleotides: TGTGCCAGCTCACCACCGGGGGGGCAGGCCAATCAGCCCCAGCATTTT.

This clone turned up a few times. The rearrangement joins TRBV6-6 to TRBJ2-3; possible D gene TRBD1, 7 bases. With 7 bases removed from V and 3 bases from J, the gap between germline ends came to 14 bases. Germline CDR1 and CDR2: MNHNY and SVGAGI (reference sequence). The CDR3 has 14 amino acids. CDR3 bases: TGTGCCAGCATCCAGGGGGGAGTGACAGATACGCAGTATTTT. This translates into CASIQGGVTDTQYF.

This sequence joins TRBV7-2 and TRBJ2-7; D possibly corresponds to TRBD2 (5 bases). V lost 6 bases and J lost 2, with 17 bases in between. CDR1 is SGHTA and CDR2 is FQGNSA in the germline V gene. The CDR3 contains 15 residues. CDR3 residues: CASSQDGLATYEQYF. CDR3 nucleotides: TGTGCCAGCAGTCAGGACGGACTGGCGACCTACGAGCAGTACTTC.

The chain is built from TRBV2 and TRBJ2-2; D gene unclear. Germline loops: CDR1 SNHLY, CDR2 FYNNEI. Trimming stripped 0 bases from V and 6 bases from J, with 11 bases between. The CDR3 is 15 amino acids. CDR3 region: CASSEALRRAGELFF. The DNA for the CDR3 is TGTGCCAGCAGTGAAGCGCTTCGGAGAGCCGGGGAGCTGTTTTTT.

The rearrangement links TRBV6-5 to TRBJ2-5; possibly TRBD1 for D (5 bases). CDR1 is MNHEY and CDR2 is SVGAGI in the germline V gene. The CDR3 runs to 14 residues. Trimming shortened V by 4 bases and J by 1 base, and 10 bases separated the two germline ends. The CDR3 spells CASSLQESQETQYF. CDR3 nucleotide sequence: TGTGCCAGCAGTTTACAGGAGAGCCAAGAGACCCAGTACTTC.

There are a few counts of this clone. V and J are TRBV7-6 and TRBJ2-7; D is possibly TRBD2 (7 bases). This CDR3 contains 15 residues. Trimming removed 5 bases at V and 2 bases at J, with 16 bases between. Germline V gene sequence: CDR1 SGHVS, CDR2 FNYEAQ. Written as DNA, the CDR3 is TGTGCCAGCAGCGCTGTGCGGGGGCTCACCTACGAGCAGTACTTC. Translating gives CASSAVRGLTYEQYF. The full variable domain, completed using reference TRBV7-6 and TRBJ2-7, is GAGVSQSPRYKVTKRGQDVALRCDPISGHVSLYWYRQALGQGPEFLTYFNYEAQQDKSGLPNDRFSAERPEGSISTLTIQRTEQRDSAMYRCASSAVRGLTYEQYFGPGTRLTVT.

This clone was seen only a few times. The chain has TRBV18 and TRBJ2-3, with a possible D match to TRBD1 (6 bases). Per germline, CDR1 KGHSH and CDR2 LQKENI. Trimming took off 6 bases at V and 6 bases at J, with 16 bases between the two ends. The CDR3 length is 14 residues. The CDR3 sequence: CASSLGPQGDTQYF. The CDR3 DNA reads TGTGCCAGCTCCCTTGGACCCCAGGGGGATACGCAGTATTTT.

This chain connects TRBV9 to TRBJ2-2, with unresolved D. V dropped 0 bases and J dropped 4 bases, with 13 bases sitting between them. This CDR3 is built from 16 residues. The V gene's germline CDR1 is SGDLS and CDR2 YYNGEE. In DNA form, the CDR3 reads TGTGCCAGCAGCGTAGAGGTGGTACAGACCACCGGGGAGCTGTTTTTT. Its translation is CASSVEVVQTTGELFF.

A few counts support this clone. This chain links TRBV5-1 with TRBJ2-3, with TRBD2 identical over 8 bases. V lost 0 bases, J lost 2 bases, and 5 bases stayed unmatched. CDR3 length equals 16 residues. CDR1 is SGHRS and CDR2 is YFSETQ in the germline V gene. CDR3 bases: TGCGCCAGCAGCTTGGCGTTAGCGGGGAACACAGATACGCAGTATTTT. This codes for CASSLALAGNTDTQYF.

This clone occurred once. The chain employs TRBV19 and TRBJ2-5; 9 nucleotides agree with TRBD1. The CDR3 contains 16 residues. Germline V gene sequence: CDR1 LNHDA, CDR2 SQIVND (reference sequence). V gave up 5 bases and J gave up 5 bases; unmatched junction bases: 12. The CDR3 is CASSRTGTGNGETQYF. In DNA, the CDR3 is TGTGCCAGTAGTCGAACCGGGACAGGGAACGGGGAGACCCAGTACTTC.

This clone occurred a few times. This rearrangement joins TRBV27 to TRBJ2-1; 9 positions match TRBD1. The germline V gene has CDR1 MNHEY and CDR2 SMNVEV (reference sequence). The trim removed 5 bases at V and 2 bases at J, leaving 4 bases unmatched. This CDR3 comprises 15 residues. In DNA, the CDR3 is TGTGCCAGCAGTCCGGACAGGGGTACCTACAATGAGCAGTTCTTC. It specifies CASSPDRGTYNEQFF.

A few counts support this clone. J is TRBJ1-2 and V is TRBV2; TRBD1 matches at 9 bases. CDR3 length equals 14 residues. V shed 8 bases and J 6 bases; nucleotides not matched to a gene: 10. Germline V gene lookup returns CDR1 SNHLY and CDR2 FYNNEI. DNA of the CDR3: TGTGCCAGCCTGCTTACAGGGGGCGTCAATGGCTACACCTTC. The encoded protein is CASLLTGGVNGYTF.

V and J are TRBV4-2 and TRBJ2-7, with 8 bases matching TRBD2. CDR1 is LGHNA, CDR2 YNFKEQ, per germline. Trimming took 4 bases from V and 2 from J; bases not matched to a gene: 10. The CDR3 spans 16 residues. Here the CDR3 reads CASSPGGTGGPYEQYF. CDR3 DNA: TGTGCCAGCAGCCCGGGGGGAACGGGGGGGCCCTACGAGCAGTACTTC.

The chain carries TRBV5-6 and TRBJ2-7; 7 nucleotides line up with TRBD1. Losses at the gene ends were 4 bases for V and 6 bases for J; bases not matched to a gene: 7. CDR1 is SGHDT, CDR2 YYEEEE, per germline. CDR3 size: 13 residues. The CDR3 loop reads CASSPDRDGEQYF. CDR3 in DNA: TGTGCCAGCAGCCCCGACAGGGATGGCGAGCAGTACTTC. The full variable domain, in which reference TRBV5-6 and TRBJ2-7 provide the parts outside the CDR3, is DAGVTQSPTHLIKTRGQQVTLRCSPKSGHDTVSWYQQALGQGPQFIFQYYEEEERQRGNFPDRFSGHQFPNYSSELNVNALLLGDSALYLCASSPDRDGEQYFGPGTRLTVT.